These T cell receptor beta chains were read from a single sample in a study of blood T cell repertoires in COVID-19. Assay: immunoSEQ multiplex PCR; the TCRdb copy retains only in-frame clones and omits some. The sample records about 60,000 clones, roughly three quarters being singletons. Sequencing input: peripheral blood. These receptors were obtained from a human donor in a cohort sampled during active COVID-19. CDR3s include the opening cysteine and the closing phenylalanine or tryptophan.

>TRBV4-2|TRBJ2-3
CASSQDKLAEDTQYF
>TRBV18|TRBJ1-1
CASSVYTGVNTEAFF
>TRBV19|TRBJ2-4
CASSMSGTSNIQYF
>TRBV5-4|TRBJ2-3
CASSLTSGGGLTDTQYF
>TRBV27|TRBJ2-7
CAIPRQGRDEQYF
>TRBV4-2|TRBJ2-3
CASSLGQRGGGDTQYF
>TRBV7-2|TRBJ2-2
CASSLGLHRELFF
>TRBV11-2|TRBJ2-7
CASSPGAYEQYF
>TRBV27|TRBJ1-2
CASSLSGRPAGYTF
>TRBV18|TRBJ2-7
CASRTGTTTYEQYF
>TRBV4-3|TRBJ1-4
CASSPRDRANEKLFF
>TRBV29-1|TRBJ2-5
CSVEIGGETQYF
>TRBV5-1|TRBJ2-2
CASSLSGSVTGELFF
>TRBV9|TRBJ1-1
CASARGIMNTEAFF
>TRBV29-1|TRBJ1-4
CSASSRDSATNEKLFF
>TRBV7-2|TRBJ2-1
CASSSTGTDYNEQFF
>TRBV18|TRBJ2-3
CASSRRSGQGTDTQYF
>TRBV10-1|TRBJ2-7
CASSEGLAGVGYEQYF
>TRBV7-9|TRBJ2-2
CASSQGSGELFF
>TRBV19|TRBJ1-4
CASSTGYEKLFF
>TRBV5-6|TRBJ2-7
CASSSWASQIDEQYF
>TRBV9|TRBJ2-7
CASSVEDRYYEQYF
>TRBV6-4|TRBJ2-1
CASSRDSSSYNEQFF
>TRBV11-2|TRBJ2-7
CASSLSPANYEQYF
>TRBV5-1|TRBJ2-1
CASSSSRLEDEQFF
>TRBV5-1|TRBJ2-3
CASSSQGSTDTQYF
>TRBV7-9|TRBJ2-5
CASSGGTKRETQYF
>TRBV2|TRBJ2-7
CASMVGHRYEQYF
>TRBV28|TRBJ1-5
CASSRQATQPQHF
>TRBV7-8|TRBJ2-1
CASSRSGDSYNEQFF
>TRBV20-1|TRBJ1-1
CSANSDTEAFF
>TRBV3-1/TRBV3-2|TRBJ2-4
CASSQERGGRGKNIQYF
>TRBV12-3/TRBV12-4|TRBJ1-2
CASSSGTIYGYTF
>TRBV5-1|TRBJ2-7
CASSLGTGTYEQYF
>TRBV6-2/TRBV6-3|TRBJ2-3
CASSYSSSADTQYF
>TRBV19|TRBJ1-1
CASSITPRGPEAFF
>TRBV11-3|TRBJ2-5
CASSLGGPEETQYF
>TRBV28|TRBJ1-3
CASRPWGTSSGNTIYF
>TRBV6-5|TRBJ2-4
CASSLGPLAKNIQYF
>TRBV19|TRBJ1-6
CASSAGTVNSPLHF
>TRBV28|TRBJ2-3
CASTSSTDTQYF
>TRBV9|TRBJ2-7
CASSVSGSAYEQYF
>TRBV11-2|TRBJ2-2
CASSSQGDTGELFF
>TRBV12-3/TRBV12-4|TRBJ2-3
CASSRAWRETQYF
>TRBV5-1|TRBJ1-2
CASSLRGAANYGYTF
>TRBV4-3|TRBJ1-1
CASSQDHSYTEAFF
>TRBV6-5|TRBJ1-2
CASSYSPNYGYTF
>TRBV4-1|TRBJ1-2
CASSHDPGQGPYTF
>TRBV11-2|TRBJ1-2
CASSSPSPYGYTF
>TRBV28|TRBJ1-1
CASSWTATEAFF
>TRBV5-1|TRBJ1-1
CASTVQGGPMNTEAFF
>TRBV20-1|TRBJ1-4
CSASLGQDEKLFF
>TRBV9|TRBJ1-2
CASSVGGGPHYGYTF
>TRBV19|TRBJ1-6
CASGRGISYNSPLHF
>TRBV19|TRBJ2-1
CATKGTGTYNEQFF
>TRBV2|TRBJ1-5
CASSEQEGRAQPQHF